This T cell receptor (beta chain) originates from a study of blood T cells in healthy people across ages. Germline V gene lookup returns CDR1 DFQATT and CDR2 SNEGSKA (reference sequence). This CDR3 region has 15 residues. The ends were cut back, 8 bases at V and 4 bases at J, with 23 bases in the middle. Primed by a sample-barcoded 5' primer and a J-beta primer mix, a second PCR proceeded for 7 to 11 cycles. From the 5' RACE reads, TCRdb called clonotypes with MiXCR, one entry per CDR3 protein. The data show about 1,500,000 distinct CDR3 sequences, 28% seen once. The sample taken for sequencing was blood. V gene TRBV20-1 combines with J gene TRBJ2-5, with D possibly being TRBD1 (6 bases). The clonotype originates from a woman aged 25 to 45 in good health. The CDR3 here is CSPFSGHLVGETQYF. In DNA, the CDR3 is TGCAGTCCCTTTTCGGGACATCTTGTGGGAGAGACCCAGTACTTC.